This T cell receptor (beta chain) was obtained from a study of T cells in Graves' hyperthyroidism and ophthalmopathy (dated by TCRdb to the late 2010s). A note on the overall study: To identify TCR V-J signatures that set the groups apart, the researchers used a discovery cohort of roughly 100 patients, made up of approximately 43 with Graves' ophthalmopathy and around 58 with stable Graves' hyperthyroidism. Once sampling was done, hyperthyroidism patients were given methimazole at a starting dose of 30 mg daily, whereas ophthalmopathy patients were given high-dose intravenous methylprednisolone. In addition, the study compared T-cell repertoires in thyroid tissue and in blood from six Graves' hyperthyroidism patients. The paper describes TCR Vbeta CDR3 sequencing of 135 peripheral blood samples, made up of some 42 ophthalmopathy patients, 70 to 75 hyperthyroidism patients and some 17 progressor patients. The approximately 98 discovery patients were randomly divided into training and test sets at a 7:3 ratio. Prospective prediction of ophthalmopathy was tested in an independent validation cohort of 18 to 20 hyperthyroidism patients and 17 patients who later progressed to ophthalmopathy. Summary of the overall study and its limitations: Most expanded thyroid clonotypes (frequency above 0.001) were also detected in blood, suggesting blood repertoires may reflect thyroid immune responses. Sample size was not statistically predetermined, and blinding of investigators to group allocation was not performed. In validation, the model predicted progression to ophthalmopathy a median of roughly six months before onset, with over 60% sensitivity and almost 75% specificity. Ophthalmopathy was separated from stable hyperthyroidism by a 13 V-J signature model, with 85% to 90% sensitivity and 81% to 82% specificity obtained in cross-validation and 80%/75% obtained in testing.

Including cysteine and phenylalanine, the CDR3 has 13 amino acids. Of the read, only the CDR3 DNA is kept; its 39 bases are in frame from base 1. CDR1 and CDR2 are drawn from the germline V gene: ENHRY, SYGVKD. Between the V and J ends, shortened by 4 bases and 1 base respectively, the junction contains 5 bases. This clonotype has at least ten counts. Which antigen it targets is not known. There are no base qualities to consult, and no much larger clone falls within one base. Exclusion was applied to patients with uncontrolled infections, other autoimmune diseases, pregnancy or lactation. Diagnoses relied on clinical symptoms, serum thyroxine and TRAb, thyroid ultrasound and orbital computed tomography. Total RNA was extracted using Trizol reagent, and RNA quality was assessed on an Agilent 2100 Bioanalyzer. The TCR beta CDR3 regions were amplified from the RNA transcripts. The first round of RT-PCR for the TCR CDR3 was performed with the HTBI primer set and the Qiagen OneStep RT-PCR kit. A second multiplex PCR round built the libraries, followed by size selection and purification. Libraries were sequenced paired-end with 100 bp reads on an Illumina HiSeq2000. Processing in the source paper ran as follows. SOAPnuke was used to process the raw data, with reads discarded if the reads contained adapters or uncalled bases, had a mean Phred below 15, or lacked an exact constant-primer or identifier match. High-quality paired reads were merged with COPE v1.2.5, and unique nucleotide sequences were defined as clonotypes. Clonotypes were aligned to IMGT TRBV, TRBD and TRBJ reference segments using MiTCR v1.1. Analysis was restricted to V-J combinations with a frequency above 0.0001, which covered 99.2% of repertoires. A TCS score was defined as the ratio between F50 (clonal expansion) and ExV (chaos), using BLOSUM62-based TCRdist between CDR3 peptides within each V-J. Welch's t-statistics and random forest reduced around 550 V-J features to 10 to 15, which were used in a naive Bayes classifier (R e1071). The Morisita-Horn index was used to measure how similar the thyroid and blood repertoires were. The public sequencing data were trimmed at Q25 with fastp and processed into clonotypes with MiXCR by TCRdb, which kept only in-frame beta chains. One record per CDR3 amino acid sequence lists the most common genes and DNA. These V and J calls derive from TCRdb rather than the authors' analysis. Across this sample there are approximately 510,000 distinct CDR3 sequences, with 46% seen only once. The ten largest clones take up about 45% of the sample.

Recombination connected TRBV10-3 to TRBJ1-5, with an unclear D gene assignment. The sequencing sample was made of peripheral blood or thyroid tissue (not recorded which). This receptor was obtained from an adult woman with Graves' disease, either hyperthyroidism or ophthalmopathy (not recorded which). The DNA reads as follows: TGTGCCATCAGTGGTCCCAGCAATCAGCCCCAGCATTTT. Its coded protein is CAISGPSNQPQHF.